A single sample gave rise to the 25 T cell receptor beta chains below, sequenced in a study of neurological immune-mediated disorders. MiXCR, applied by TCRdb to the 5' RACE reads, yields one record per CDR3 protein. This sample has 90,000 to 150,000 distinct CDR3 sequences, with 3% to 3.5% found just once. Sample: PBMCs. These receptors were collected from a woman in her twenties or thirties with multiple sclerosis.

This clonotype was recorded many times. The chain combines TRBV5-1 with TRBJ1-1; D is undetermined. The CDR3 loop spans 12 amino acids. Germline V gene data show CDR1 as SGHRS and CDR2 as YFSETQ. Trimming stripped 7 bases from V and 1 base from J, with 8 bases between. The CDR3 here is CASSQANTEAFF. The CDR3 DNA is TGCGCCAGCTCGCAAGCGAACACTGAAGCTTTCTTT.

This clonotype was seen ten or more times. One end of the junction fails to match germline, which may point to a read error. The chain is built from TRBV28 and TRBJ2-1; 14 bases line up with TRBD2. The CDR3 length is 14 residues. In germline, CDR1 is MDHEN, CDR2 SYDVKM. The DNA of the CDR3 is TGTGCCAGCAGTTCTGGACTAGCGGGGGGCCTGCTGCCCTTC. It yields the protein CASSSGLAGGLLPF.

At least ten counts were recorded for this clonotype. The J gene is TRBJ2-7, the V gene TRBV28; 7 positions agree with TRBD2. Germline CDR1 reads MDHEN; CDR2 reads SYDVKM. Trimming at V came to 5 bases and at J to 6 bases, leaving 7 bases not matched to a gene. The CDR3 loop spans 13 amino acids. This CDR3 reads CASSGREEGEQYF. As DNA, the CDR3 is TGTGCCAGCAGTGGACGGGAGGAAGGCGAGCAGTACTTC.

This clonotype was seen only a few times. Given a much more abundant clone one base away, this may be a read error. The gene calls are TRBV7-9 and TRBJ1-2; D is possibly TRBD1 (5 bases). V shed 1 base and J shed 0 bases, with 6 bases lying between them. The germline V gene has CDR1 SEHNR and CDR2 FQNEAQ (reference sequence). CDR3 length: 14 residues. As DNA, the CDR3 is TGTGCCAGCAGCTTAGGGGGGGCTAACTATGGCTACACCTTC. This sequence encodes CASSLGGANYGYTF.

This clonotype was picked up many times. V gene TRBV3-1 combines with J gene TRBJ2-3, with 12 bases that match TRBD2. The V segment lost 4 bases and the J segment 1 base; nucleotides outside the gene matches: 6. The CDR3 runs to 17 residues. Per the germline V gene, CDR1 is LGHDT and CDR2 is YNNKEL (reference sequence). DNA for the CDR3: TGTGCCAGCAGCCCCTCTCCTAGCGGGAGGGGCACAGATACGCAGTATTTT. It yields the protein CASSPSPSGRGTDTQYF.

This clonotype occurred many times. The V and J genes are TRBV20-1 and TRBJ2-1; D is unresolved. Trimming took 6 bases from V and 3 from J, leaving 18 bases between them. CDR3 size: 15 residues. Per germline, CDR1 DFQATT and CDR2 SNEGSKA (reference sequence). The CDR3, as DNA: TGCAGTGCCATTCGCAGACCCGACATCTACAATGAGCAGTTCTTC. This codes for CSAIRRPDIYNEQFF.

This clonotype was observed at least ten times. The rearrangement uses TRBV6-5 and TRBJ2-6, with 10 bases identical to TRBD1. V was clipped by 2 bases and J by 0 bases; unmatched bases: 16. This CDR3 comprises 22 residues. Germline loops: CDR1 MNHEY, CDR2 SVGAGI. The CDR3 loop reads CASSYGGGQGKGFFSGANVLTF. For the CDR3, the DNA is TGTGCCAGCAGTTACGGGGGGGGACAGGGGAAGGGGTTCTTCTCTGGGGCCAACGTCCTGACTTTC.

This clonotype was seen at least ten times. V gene TRBV7-2 combines with J gene TRBJ1-1, with 9 bases identical to TRBD1. Looked up from germline, CDR1 is SGHTA and CDR2 is FQGNSA. The trim removed 3 bases at V and 4 bases at J, leaving 6 bases unmatched. The CDR3 runs to 15 residues. The CDR3 loop reads CASSFQGQGITEAFF. The DNA of the CDR3 is TGTGCCAGCAGCTTTCAGGGACAGGGAATCACTGAAGCTTTCTTT.

The table lists this clonotype with many counts. This chain links TRBV12-3 or TRBV12-4 with TRBJ2-2, with D possibly being TRBD1 (5 bases). This CDR3 has 15 residues. The V end was cut by 6 bases, the J end by 0 bases, with 11 bases between. CDR3 nucleotides: TGTGCCAGCAGACGACAGAGAGCGAACACCGGGGAGCTGTTTTTT. This gives the protein CASRRQRANTGELFF.

This clonotype was counted ten times or more. The genes are TRBV6-5 and TRBJ2-5; the D call may be TRBD1 or TRBD2 (5 bases each). The germline V and J ends were trimmed by 0 bases and 2 bases, with 13 bases remaining between them. CDR1 MNHEY and CDR2 SVGAGI come from the germline V gene. CDR3 length: 16 amino acids. The CDR3 DNA reads TGTGCCAGCAGTTACTCGAGTCCCTGGGGGCAAGAGACCCAGTACTTC. Translation: CASSYSSPWGQETQYF.

This clonotype was counted at least ten times. This chain links TRBV6-5 with TRBJ1-1, with D possibly TRBD1 on 5 matching bases. Trimming took 7 bases from V and 1 from J, leaving 13 bases between them. Germline V gene data show CDR1 as MNHEY and CDR2 as SVGAGI. The CDR3 extends over 14 amino acids. This CDR3 is CASTVGASNTEAFF. The CDR3 coding sequence is TGTGCCAGCACCGTAGGGGCCTCGAACACTGAAGCTTTCTTT.

This clonotype was counted only a few times. V is TRBV27 and J is TRBJ2-6; D is uncertain. The CDR3 totals 13 residues. Looked up from germline, CDR1 is MNHEY and CDR2 is SMNVEV (reference sequence). Trimming took off 6 bases at V and 5 bases at J, with 8 bases between the two ends. In DNA form, the CDR3 reads TGTGCCAGCAGATCAGGCTGGGCCAACGTCCTGACTTTC. This encodes CASRSGWANVLTF.

This clonotype was found a few times. The chain is built from TRBV7-9 and TRBJ1-2; D may be TRBD1 (6 bases). Germline V CDR1 and CDR2: SEHNR, FQNEAQ (reference sequence). CDR3 length: 18 residues. Trimming cost V 5 bases and J 0 bases, with 22 bases left between them. CDR3: CASSAGRTATPSNYGYTF. The DNA for the CDR3 is TGTGCCAGCAGCGCCGGAAGGACAGCAACTCCTTCTAACTATGGCTACACCTTC.

Notes on this clonotype: A much larger clone is a single base away; this may be a read error. V and J are TRBV29-1 and TRBJ2-2, with D possibly being TRBD1 (6 bases). V was shortened by 4 bases and J by 2 bases, with 8 bases between the two germline ends. Germline V gene data show CDR1 as SQVTM and CDR2 as ANQGSEA. The CDR3 loop spans 13 amino acids. CDR3: CSVVGANTGELFF. CDR3 nucleotides: TGCAGCGTTGTGGGGGCCAACACCGGGGAGCTGTTTTTT.

In this sample, this clonotype turned up many times. The chain combines TRBV27 with TRBJ1-6; D is possibly TRBD1 (6 bases). V was shortened by 5 bases and J by 6 bases, with 17 bases between the two germline ends. Per germline, CDR1 MNHEY and CDR2 SMNVEV (reference sequence). The CDR3 spans 16 residues. The CDR3 sequence is CASSILGGRGNSPLHF. The CDR3 DNA is TGTGCCAGCAGTATCCTCGGGGGGCGCGGTAATTCACCCCTCCACTTT.

This clonotype appeared many times. V gene TRBV20-1 combines with J gene TRBJ1-4; D uncertain. Between the trimmed V and J ends, which lost 0 bases and 4 bases, there was a span of 9 bases. The CDR3 totals 14 residues. The germline CDR1 and CDR2 sequences are DFQATT and SNEGSKA (reference sequence). The DNA for the CDR3 is TGCAGTGCTAGAGATCTGTTAAATAATGAAAAACTGTTTTTT. Translating it yields CSARDLLNNEKLFF.

This clonotype appeared many times. The chain has TRBV20-1 and TRBJ2-1; no reliable D call. The CDR3 contains 14 residues. The germline V and J ends were trimmed by 1 base and 9 bases, with 16 bases remaining between them. Germline V gene data show CDR1 as DFQATT and CDR2 as SNEGSKA (reference sequence). The CDR3 protein is CSARGGALDSEQFF. The CDR3 bases are TGCAGTGCTAGAGGAGGTGCCCTTGATAGTGAGCAGTTCTTC.

The table lists this clonotype with many counts. The chain joins TRBV9 to TRBJ2-2; 9 bases are shared with TRBD1. The CDR3 extends over 14 amino acids. With V trimmed by 3 bases and J by 4 bases, 1 base remained unmatched. Per germline, CDR1 SGDLS and CDR2 YYNGEE. The CDR3 coding sequence is TGTGCCAGCAGCGGACAGGGGGGCACCGGGGAGCTGTTTTTT. Encoded protein: CASSGQGGTGELFF.

This clonotype was picked up many times. The chain combines TRBV7-2 with TRBJ1-1; D remains ambiguous. From germline, CDR1 is SGHTA and CDR2 FQGNSA. V dropped 5 bases and J dropped 4 bases, with 14 bases sitting between them. CDR3 length: 14 residues. The CDR3 loop is CASSPMLQITEAFF. DNA of the CDR3: TGTGCCAGCAGCCCCATGTTACAGATCACTGAAGCTTTCTTT.

This clonotype was counted between two and nine times. The J gene is TRBJ2-7, the V gene TRBV11-2, with D perhaps given as TRBD1 or TRBD2 (5 bases each). CDR3 size: 14 residues. Germline loops: CDR1 SGHAT, CDR2 FQNNGV. Trimming removed 1 base at V and 2 bases at J, with 9 bases between. The CDR3 DNA follows: TGTGCCAGCAGCTTAGCCCAGGGACCCTACGAGCAGTACTTC. Protein sequence: CASSLAQGPYEQYF.

This clonotype showed up many times. The chain employs TRBV14 and TRBJ2-7; 7 bases map to TRBD1. CDR1 is SGHDN, CDR2 FVKESK, per germline. The CDR3 spans 17 residues. With V trimmed by 0 bases and J by 5 bases, 13 bases remained unmatched. This CDR3 reads CASSQEDLDRMVDEQYF. For the CDR3, the DNA is TGTGCCAGCAGCCAAGAAGATTTGGACAGGATGGTGGACGAGCAGTACTTC.

Ten or more counts support this clonotype. V is TRBV30 and J is TRBJ2-2, with D possibly matching TRBD2 (6 bases). This CDR3 comprises 12 residues. With 2 bases removed from V and 6 bases from J, the gap between germline ends came to 7 bases. Germline CDR1 GTSNPN, CDR2 SVGIG (reference sequence). This CDR3 reads CAWSSGAGELFF. The CDR3 DNA reads as TGTGCCTGGAGTTCGGGGGCCGGGGAGCTGTTTTTT.

This clonotype showed up many times. The chain carries TRBV21-1 and TRBJ2-5; the listed D gene, TRBD2, was not tested against the DNA. TRBV21-1 is termed a pseudogene. The CDR3 consists of 17 residues. This CDR3 reads CASSKASWDSFKETQYF. CDR3 bases: TGTGCCAGCAGCAAAGCTTCGTGGGACTCGTTTAAAGAGACCCAGTACTTC.

This clonotype was counted many times. A much bigger clone sits one base away, suggesting this may be a read error. The chain combines TRBV10-2 with TRBJ1-2; D gene ambiguous. This CDR3 comprises 13 residues. Trimming removed 2 bases at V and 5 bases at J, with 9 bases between. CDR1 and CDR2 from the germline V gene are WSHSY and SAAADI. CDR3 region: CASSENQPYGYTF. In DNA form, the CDR3 reads TGCGCCAGCAGTGAGAACCAGCCGTATGGCTACACCTTC.

This clonotype came up many times. This sequence joins TRBV5-5 and TRBJ2-1; D gene uncertain. The germline V gene encodes CDR1 SGHKS and CDR2 YYEKEE (reference sequence). This CDR3 contains 12 residues. The V end was cut by 5 bases, the J end by 8 bases, with 11 bases between. CDR3 sequence: CASSLINDEQFF. As DNA, the CDR3 is TGTGCCAGCAGTTTAATAAATGATGAGCAGTTCTTC.